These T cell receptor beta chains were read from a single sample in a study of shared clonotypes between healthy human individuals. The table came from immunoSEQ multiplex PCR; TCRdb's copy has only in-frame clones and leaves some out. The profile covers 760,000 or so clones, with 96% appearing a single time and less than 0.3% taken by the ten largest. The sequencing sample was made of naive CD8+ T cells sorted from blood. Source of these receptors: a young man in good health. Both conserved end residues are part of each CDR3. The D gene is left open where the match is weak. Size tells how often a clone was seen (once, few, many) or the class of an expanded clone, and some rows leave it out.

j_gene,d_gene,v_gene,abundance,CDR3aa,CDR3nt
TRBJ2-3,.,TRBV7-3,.,CASSLEPSTDTQYF,TGTGCCAGCAGCTTAGAACCGAGCACAGATACGCAGTATTTT
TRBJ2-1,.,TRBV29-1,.,CSVEKVNEQFF,TGCAGCGTTGAGAAGGTCAATGAGCAGTTCTTC
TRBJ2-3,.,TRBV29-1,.,CSVSLAGSADTQYF,TGCAGCGTTTCTCTGGCCGGGTCGGCAGATACGCAGTATTTT
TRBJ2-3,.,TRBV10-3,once,CAISRTSSTDTQYF,TGTGCCATCAGCCGTACATCGAGCACAGATACGCAGTATTTT
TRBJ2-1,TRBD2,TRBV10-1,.,CASSEGGAYNEQFF,TGCGCCAGCAGTGAGGGGGGGGCCTACAATGAGCAGTTCTTC
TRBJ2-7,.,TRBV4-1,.,CASSQDVPGTYEQYF,TGCGCCAGCAGCCAAGATGTTCCAGGTACCTACGAGCAGTACTTC
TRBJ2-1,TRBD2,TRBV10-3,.,CAISEPTSGSYNEQFF,TGTGCCATCAGTGAGCCAACTAGCGGGTCTTACAATGAGCAGTTCTTC
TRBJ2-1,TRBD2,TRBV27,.,CASMLAGGQEQFF,TGTGCCAGCATGCTCGCGGGAGGGCAGGAGCAGTTCTTC
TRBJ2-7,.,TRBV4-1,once,CASSQVNDPTEQYF,TGCGCCAGCAGCCAAGTTAACGACCCGACGGAGCAGTACTTC
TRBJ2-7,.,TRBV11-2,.,CASSLARIAYEQYF,TGTGCCAGCAGCTTAGCTAGGATCGCCTACGAGCAGTACTTC
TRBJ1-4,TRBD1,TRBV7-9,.,CASRPGQGMMELFF,TGTGCCAGCAGACCGGGACAGGGGATGATGGAACTGTTTTTT
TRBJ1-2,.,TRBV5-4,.,CASSLDVDQGYTF,TGTGCCAGCAGCTTGGACGTCGATCAAGGCTACACCTTC
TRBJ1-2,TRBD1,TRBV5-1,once,CASSSGQLYTF,TGCGCCAGCAGCTCGGGACAGCTCTACACCTTC
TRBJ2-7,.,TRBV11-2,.,CASSLQGGGISHEQYF,TGTGCCAGCAGCCTGCAGGGGGGCGGGATATCCCACGAGCAGTACTTC
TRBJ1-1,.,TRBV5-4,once,CASSGGRSNTEAFF,TGTGCCAGCAGCGGGGGACGTTCGAACACTGAAGCTTTCTTT
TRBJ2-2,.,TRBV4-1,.,CASSQAINTGELFF,TGCGCCAGCAGCCAAGCGATTAACACCGGGGAGCTGTTTTTT